One and the same sample provided the 27 T cell receptor beta chains below, sequenced in a study of OX40 agonist ivuxolimab in advanced cancers. TCRdb keeps only in-frame clones here, not all; method: immunoSEQ multiplex PCR. The table has 60,000 to 75,000 clones, about 89% seen once. The sequencing used CD4+ or CD8+ T cells sorted from blood, collected in a trial of the OX40 agonist ivuxolimab. These receptor sequences come from an adult with an advanced solid tumor such as melanoma, head and neck, liver or kidney cancer.

The rearrangement links TRBV19 to TRBJ2-2, with D unresolved. The V end was cut by 9 bases, the J end by 0 bases, with 11 bases between. Germline CDR1 LNHDA, CDR2 SQIVND (reference sequence). The CDR3 has 14 amino acids. The CDR3: CASTTPANTGELFF. The CDR3 DNA sequence: TGTGCCAGCACGACACCTGCGAACACCGGGGAGCTGTTTTTT.

The chain employs TRBV11-2 and TRBJ2-7; no definite D call. Germline V gene lookup returns CDR1 SGHAT and CDR2 FQNNGV. V lost 0 bases, J lost 1 base, and 4 bases lay in between. This CDR3 has 13 amino acids. DNA of the CDR3: TGTGCCAGCAGCTTAGACCCTTCCTACGAGCAGTACGTC. Protein sequence: CASSLDPSYEQYV.

This chain uses TRBV29-1 with TRBJ2-1; 10 positions match TRBD1. Germline lookup yields CDR1 SQVTM and CDR2 ANQGSEA. After removal of 7 bases from V and 3 bases from J, the junction contained 9 bases not matched to a gene. The CDR3 is made up of 15 amino acids. The CDR3 DNA follows: TGCAGCGCCCCTAGGACAGGGGGGATCTACAATGAGCAGTTCTTC. It encodes CSAPRTGGIYNEQFF.

The chain is built from TRBV4-1 and TRBJ2-7, with D unclear. Germline CDR1 is MGHRA and CDR2 is YSYEKL. V lost 4 bases and J 4 bases, leaving 8 bases between the germline ends. The CDR3 runs to 12 residues. Here the CDR3 reads CASSPDLYEQYF. The CDR3 DNA is TGCGCCAGCAGCCCGGACCTGTACGAGCAGTACTTC.

This clone occurred once. This chain links TRBV5-5 with TRBJ2-7; D is uncertain. The CDR3 spans 15 residues. Trimming shortened V by 4 bases and J by 3 bases, and 17 bases separated the two germline ends. Looked up from germline, CDR1 is SGHKS and CDR2 is YYEKEE (reference sequence). The CDR3 DNA follows: TGTGCCAGCAGCGCCATGCGGTCACTGAGCTACGAGCAGTACTTC. It encodes CASSAMRSLSYEQYF.

The table lists this clone with a count of one. V and J are TRBV7-2 and TRBJ1-2, with 7 bases lining up with TRBD1. CDR1 and CDR2 (germline): SGHTA, FQGNSA. Trimming at V came to 4 bases and at J to 8 bases, leaving 22 bases not matched to a gene. This CDR3 comprises 18 residues. The CDR3 nucleotides are TGTGCCAGCAGCTCGAAAGTCGACAGGGCCTCCAATGATCGGGGCTACACCTTC. As protein: CASSSKVDRASNDRGYTF.

The chain combines TRBV19 with TRBJ1-5, with D perhaps matching TRBD1 (5 bases). Germline CDR1 reads LNHDA; CDR2 reads SQIVND (reference sequence). With 4 bases removed from V and 9 bases from J, the gap between germline ends came to 13 bases. The CDR3 spans 13 residues. The CDR3 nucleotides read TGTGCCAGTAGTACAGGGCTCGGGGGGCCCCAGCATTTT. Amino acid sequence: CASSTGLGGPQHF.

The chain employs TRBV27 and TRBJ2-7; unclear D gene. Germline V gene lookup returns CDR1 MNHEY and CDR2 SMNVEV (reference sequence). V lost 5 bases and J lost 2, with 7 bases in between. The CDR3 has 12 residues. CDR3 amino acids: CASSHGPYEQYF. CDR3 in DNA: TGTGCCAGCAGTCATGGACCCTACGAGCAGTACTTC.

This chain uses TRBV20-1 with TRBJ2-7; the D is unclear. Germline V gives CDR1 DFQATT, CDR2 SNEGSKA (reference sequence). Trimming cost V 0 bases and J 1 base, with 1 base left between them. The CDR3 sequence is 11 residues long. CDR3 nucleotides: TGCAGTGCTAGAGATTCCTACGAGCAGTACGTC. Protein sequence: CSARDSYEQYV.

The CDR3 spells CASAASGGNEQFF. The CDR3 bases are TGCGCCAGCGCCGCTAGCGGGGGAAATGAGCAGTTCTTC. The gene calls are TRBV10-1 and TRBJ2-1; 10 positions agree with TRBD2. Germline lookup yields CDR1 WNHNN and CDR2 SYGVQD (reference sequence). J was trimmed by 7 bases and V by 8 bases; bases with no gene match: 5. This CDR3 is built from 13 residues.

Only one count was recorded for this clone. The identical CDR3 is also encoded by other nucleotide sequences in the sample. This chain uses TRBV27 with TRBJ2-7; D is tentatively TRBD1 or TRBD2 (5 bases each). Germline V CDR1 and CDR2: MNHEY, SMNVEV (reference sequence). The CDR3 totals 12 residues. The V and J ends lost 2 bases and 5 bases respectively, with 7 bases between them. DNA for the CDR3: TGTGCCAGCAGTTTACTGGGGGACGAGCAGTACTTC. This sequence encodes CASSLLGDEQYF.

The CDR3 reads CASSEGLAGVEQFF. The CDR3 DNA follows: TGTGCCAGCAGTGAGGGCCTAGCGGGAGTTGAGCAGTTCTTC. V is TRBV6-1 and J is TRBJ2-1; 10 positions agree with TRBD2. Trimming at V came to 3 bases and at J to 9 bases, leaving 5 bases not matched to a gene. Looked up from germline, CDR1 is MNHNS and CDR2 is SASEGT. This CDR3 comprises 14 residues.

Here the CDR3 reads CASSQDMRNIQYF. The CDR3 DNA reads TGCGCCAGCAGCCAAGATATGCGAAACATTCAGTACTTC. V gene TRBV4-1 combines with J gene TRBJ2-4; D unclear. The germline V gene has CDR1 MGHRA and CDR2 YSYEKL. V was pared by 0 bases and J by 6 bases, with 6 bases between. This CDR3 has 13 amino acids.

This chain links TRBV27 with TRBJ1-1; 12 nucleotides match TRBD1. Germline V gene data show CDR1 as MNHEY and CDR2 as SMNVEV (reference sequence). Germline trimming cut 4 bases from V and 8 bases from J; bases unmatched to any gene: 8. The CDR3 runs to 15 residues. The CDR3 coding sequence is TGTGCCAGCAGTTGGGGGACAGGGGGCGCGTCAGAAGCTTTCTTT. Amino acid sequence: CASSWGTGGASEAFF.

The genes are TRBV7-6 and TRBJ2-7; 9 positions match TRBD2. This CDR3 is 14 amino acids long. The germline CDR1 and CDR2 sequences are SGHVS and FNYEAQ. With V trimmed by 5 bases and J by 3 bases, 5 bases remained unmatched. The CDR3 DNA is TGTGCCAGCAGCCCTGGAGCGGGGGGCTACGAGCAGTACGTC. It yields the protein CASSPGAGGYEQYV.

This rearrangement joins TRBV6-5 to TRBJ1-3; D possibly corresponds to TRBD1 (5 bases). CDR1 and CDR2 (germline): MNHEY, SVGAGI. The CDR3 is 15 amino acids. Trimming took 6 bases from V and 0 from J, leaving 12 bases between them. CDR3 sequence reads: CASRRDRSSGNTIYF. The CDR3 bases are TGTGCCAGCAGACGGGACCGGAGCTCTGGAAACACCATATATTTT.

The chain's CDR3 is CASSPEDTEGPEAFF. For the CDR3, the DNA is TGTGCCAGCTCACCAGAGGACACTGAGGGACCTGAAGCTTTCTTT. J is TRBJ1-1 and V is TRBV18, with a weak D call TRBD1 (5 bases). CDR1 is KGHSH and CDR2 is LQKENI in the germline V gene. The length of the CDR3 is 15 residues. The ends were cut back, 2 bases at V and 6 bases at J, with 16 bases in the middle.

The chain has TRBV5-6 and TRBJ1-1; no firm D call. CDR1 is SGHDT and CDR2 is YYEEEE in the germline V gene. There are 12 residues in the CDR3. The V end was cut by 1 base, the J end by 2 bases, with 3 bases between. CDR3 in DNA: TGTGCCAGCAGCTTGTTTAACACTGAAGCTTTCTTT. As protein: CASSLFNTEAFF.

The chain couples TRBV19 to TRBJ2-1; D is ambiguous. Germline-derived CDR1 and CDR2 are LNHDA and SQIVND (reference sequence). Trimming removed 3 bases at V and 0 bases at J, with 12 bases between. The CDR3 loop spans 16 amino acids. In DNA, the CDR3 is TGTGCCAGTAGTATTTTAGCATCGAGCTCCTACAATGAGCAGTTCTTC. Its translation: CASSILASSSYNEQFF.

The V call is TRBV4-1, the J call TRBJ1-6; D is perhaps TRBD1 (5 bases). Deletions cut 1 base from V and 4 bases from J, with 17 bases between. The CDR3 totals 18 residues. Germline V gene data show CDR1 as MGHRA and CDR2 as YSYEKL. CDR3 amino acids: CASSQVLGGDPYNSPLHF. CDR3 nucleotide sequence: TGCGCCAGCAGCCAAGTGCTTGGGGGGGACCCTTATAATTCACCCCTCCACTTT.

The V gene is TRBV28, the J gene TRBJ2-7, with D possibly TRBD1 on 6 matching bases. V was trimmed by 2 bases and J by 1 base, leaving 9 bases between them. Germline V gene lookup returns CDR1 MDHEN and CDR2 SYDVKM. The CDR3 runs to 14 residues. The CDR3 here is CASSLRDRSYEQYF. CDR3 coding DNA: TGTGCCAGCAGTTTACGAGACAGGTCCTACGAGCAGTACTTC. The full variable domain, with the rest looked up from reference TRBV28 and TRBJ2-7, is DVKVTQSSRYLVKRTGEKVFLECVQDMDHENMFWYRQDPGLGLRLIYFSYDVKMKEKGDIPEGYSVSREKKERFSLILESASTNQTSMYLCASSLRDRSYEQYFGPGTRLTVT.

V and J are TRBV2 and TRBJ2-3; 8 bases agree with TRBD1. Germline CDR1 SNHLY, CDR2 FYNNEI. V shed 4 bases, J shed 1 base, and the junction held 10 bases outside the gene matches. The CDR3 is 17 amino acids. CDR3 loop: CASSGTRGLVGTDTQYF. For the CDR3, the DNA is TGTGCCAGCAGTGGGACCAGGGGGCTGGTGGGCACAGATACGCAGTATTTT.

The chain employs TRBV7-9 and TRBJ2-1, with D perhaps TRBD1 (5 bases). There are 17 residues in the CDR3. Germline lookup yields CDR1 SEHNR and CDR2 FQNEAQ (reference sequence). V lost 2 bases, J lost 6 bases, and 20 bases lay in between. CDR3 in amino acids: CASSLPRTILISNEQFF. The CDR3 DNA reads as TGTGCCAGCAGCTTACCGAGGACAATCCTAATAAGCAATGAGCAGTTCTTC.

This chain links TRBV29-1 with TRBJ2-2; TRBD2 matches at 8 bases. The CDR3 spans 15 residues. Unmatched junction bases numbered 12, after V lost 7 bases and J lost 5 bases. Per germline, CDR1 SQVTM and CDR2 ANQGSEA. The CDR3 is CSADSQSSGTGELFF. The CDR3 nucleotides are TGCAGCGCAGACTCCCAGTCTAGCGGGACCGGGGAGCTGTTTTTT.

This chain uses TRBV11-2 with TRBJ2-1; 8 bases line up with TRBD2. The CDR3 covers 14 residues. Germline CDR1 is SGHAT and CDR2 is FQNNGV. V lost 5 bases to trimming and J lost 3 bases; unmatched junction nucleotides: 3. CDR3 nucleotides: TGTGCCAGCAGCCGCGGGGGGTTCTACAATGAGCAGTTCTTC. Translation gives CASSRGGFYNEQFF.

V is TRBV27 and J is TRBJ2-5; TRBD2 aligns across 11 bases. There are 16 residues in the CDR3. In germline, CDR1 is MNHEY, CDR2 SMNVEV (reference sequence). The ends lost 5 bases at V and 4 bases at J; junction bases unmatched: 9. The CDR3 DNA sequence: TGTGCCAGCAGTACAACGGGACTAGCGGTGGGAGAGACCCAGTACTTC. Translation: CASSTTGLAVGETQYF.

V gene TRBV7-9 combines with J gene TRBJ1-1; tentatively, D is TRBD1 (6 bases). CDR1 is SEHNR, CDR2 FQNEAQ, per germline (reference sequence). The CDR3 spans 15 residues. V was clipped by 5 bases and J by 7 bases, with 20 bases between them. Written as DNA, the CDR3 is TGTGCCAGCAGCCTTCCCCCGGAGACAGGAAGTGAAGCTTTCTTT. Amino acid sequence: CASSLPPETGSEAFF.